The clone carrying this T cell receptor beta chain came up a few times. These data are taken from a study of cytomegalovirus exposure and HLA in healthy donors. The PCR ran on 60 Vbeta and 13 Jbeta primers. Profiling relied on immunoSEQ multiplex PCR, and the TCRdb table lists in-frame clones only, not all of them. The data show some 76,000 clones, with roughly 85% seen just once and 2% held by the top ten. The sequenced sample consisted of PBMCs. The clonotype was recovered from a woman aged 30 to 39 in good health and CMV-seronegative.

CDR3: CASSLARTGNPSSGANVLTF. The DNA for the CDR3 is TGCGCCAGCAGCTTGGCTAGGACAGGGAATCCCTCCTCTGGGGCCAACGTCCTGACTTTC. The gene calls are TRBV5-1 and TRBJ2-6; 8 bases match TRBD1. The germline V gene has CDR1 SGHRS and CDR2 YFSETQ. V shed 0 bases, J shed 0 bases, and the junction held 11 bases outside the gene matches. The CDR3 is made up of 20 amino acids.